Listed below are T cell receptor beta chains from one sample, sequenced in a study of cytomegalovirus exposure and HLA in healthy donors. Assay used: immunoSEQ multiplex PCR; TCRdb lists only in-frame clones, some missing. The sample consists of about 110,000 clones, approximately 85% of them appearing once. Sequenced: PBMCs. These receptors were taken from a woman under 30 in good health and CMV-seronegative. CDR3s include the opening cysteine and the closing phenylalanine or tryptophan. Fields, in order: J gene, clone size, D gene, V gene, CDR3 protein, CDR3 DNA. A D gene is named only where the DNA matches it firmly. Clone size appears in some rows only: once, few, many, or a class for an expanded clone.

J: TRBJ1-6
size: few
D: NA
V: TRBV6-5
CDR3: CASSYADRNSPLHF
DNA: TGTGCCAGCAGTTACGCCGACAGGAATTCACCCCTCCACTTT

J: TRBJ1-1
size: NA
D: NA
V: TRBV27
CDR3: CASSLGRNTEAFF
DNA: TGTGCCAGCAGTTTGGGCCGGAACACTGAAGCTTTCTTT

J: TRBJ1-1
size: NA
D: NA
V: TRBV6-5
CDR3: CASSYSTEYDTEAFF
DNA: TGTGCCAGCAGTTACTCGACAGAATACGACACTGAAGCTTTCTTT

J: TRBJ2-7
size: few
D: TRBD1
V: TRBV6-5
CDR3: CASSRTGGYGEQYF
DNA: TGTGCCAGCAGCAGGACAGGGGGATATGGTGAGCAGTACTTC

J: TRBJ2-3
size: once
D: NA
V: TRBV9
CDR3: CASSGAGWDTQYF
DNA: TGTGCCAGCAGCGGCGCAGGGTGGGATACGCAGTATTTT

J: TRBJ1-1
size: NA
D: NA
V: TRBV27
CDR3: CASSPRGFGDTEAFF
DNA: TGTGCCAGCTCACCCCGGGGGTTTGGGGACACTGAAGCTTTCTTT

J: TRBJ2-7
size: NA
D: NA
V: TRBV5-6
CDR3: CASSLAAYEQYF
DNA: TGTGCCAGCAGCCTTGCGGCCTACGAGCAGTACTTC

J: TRBJ2-7
size: NA
D: NA
V: TRBV10-3
CDR3: CAISESVGVTSTPQYF
DNA: TGTGCCATCAGTGAGTCAGTGGGCGTCACCTCTACGCCGCAGTACTTC

J: TRBJ1-4
size: NA
D: TRBD1
V: TRBV30
CDR3: CAWRLGQGFWEKLFF
DNA: TGTGCCTGGAGGTTGGGACAGGGTTTCTGGGAAAAACTGTTTTTT

J: TRBJ2-7
size: NA
D: NA
V: TRBV18
CDR3: CASSQGTYEQYF
DNA: TGTGCCAGCTCACAGGGGACTTACGAGCAGTACTTC

J: TRBJ2-3
size: NA
D: TRBD1
V: TRBV18
CDR3: CASSRGQFTDTQYF
DNA: TGTGCCAGCTCACGGGGACAGTTCACAGATACGCAGTATTTT

J: TRBJ1-1
size: NA
D: NA
V: TRBV25-1
CDR3: CASSDRTGFAEAFF
DNA: TGTGCCAGCAGTGATCGTACAGGTTTCGCTGAAGCTTTCTTT

J: TRBJ1-6
size: NA
D: TRBD1
V: TRBV7-6
CDR3: CASSLTAGTGGNNSPLHF
DNA: TGTGCCAGCAGCCTTACCGCGGGGACAGGGGGCAATAATTCACCCCTCCACTTT

J: TRBJ2-7
size: NA
D: NA
V: TRBV28
CDR3: CASSFERWTAYEQYF
DNA: TGTGCCAGCAGTTTTGAACGGTGGACAGCATACGAGCAGTACTTC

J: TRBJ2-7
size: NA
D: NA
V: TRBV18
CDR3: CASSPQQGDSYEQYF
DNA: TGTGCCAGCTCACCACAACAGGGCGACTCCTACGAGCAGTACTTC

J: TRBJ2-7
size: NA
D: NA
V: TRBV19
CDR3: CATRGGFSYEQYF
DNA: TGTGCTACAAGGGGGGGCTTCTCCTACGAGCAGTACTTC

J: TRBJ2-2
size: NA
D: TRBD2
V: TRBV10-3
CDR3: CAISASRTSGGALDGELFF
DNA: TGTGCCATCAGTGCCTCGCGGACTAGCGGGGGGGCCCTAGATGGGGAGCTGTTTTTT

J: TRBJ1-4
size: NA
D: TRBD1
V: TRBV2
CDR3: CASSVTGTGWEKLFF
DNA: TGTGCCAGCAGTGTTACCGGGACAGGGTGGGAAAAACTGTTTTTT

J: TRBJ1-5
size: NA
D: NA
V: TRBV7-8
CDR3: CASSLRWEGEPQHF
DNA: TGTGCCAGCAGCTTACGTTGGGAGGGTGAGCCCCAGCATTTT

J: TRBJ2-2
size: NA
D: NA
V: TRBV9
CDR3: CASSVEAVGELFF
DNA: TGTGCCAGCAGCGTAGAGGCGGTCGGGGAGCTGTTTTTT

J: TRBJ1-5
size: NA
D: TRBD1
V: TRBV9
CDR3: CASSGDRAKNSNQPQHF
DNA: TGTGCCAGCAGCGGGGACAGGGCAAAAAATAGCAATCAGCCCCAGCATTTT

J: TRBJ2-7
size: NA
D: NA
V: TRBV6-6
CDR3: CASSYDSSYEQYF
DNA: TGTGCCAGCAGTTATGACAGCTCCTACGAGCAGTACTTC

J: TRBJ2-7
size: NA
D: TRBD2
V: TRBV27
CDR3: CASSSLLAGPSKEYF
DNA: TGTGCCAGCAGTTCCCTCCTAGCGGGGCCCTCAAAGGAGTACTTC

J: TRBJ1-1
size: NA
D: NA
V: TRBV4-1
CDR3: CASSQVTEGSRDTEAFF
DNA: TGCGCCAGCAGCCAAGTAACGGAAGGGTCGAGGGACACTGAAGCTTTCTTT

J: TRBJ2-7
size: medium-sized
D: NA
V: TRBV25-1
CDR3: CASSESHRRYEQYF
DNA: TGTGCCAGCAGTGAATCCCACAGGCGCTACGAGCAGTACTTC

J: TRBJ1-2
size: NA
D: NA
V: TRBV5-1
CDR3: CASSYTSRDPWGYGYTF
DNA: TGCGCCAGCAGCTACACTAGCCGGGACCCTTGGGGGTATGGCTACACCTTC

J: TRBJ2-2
size: NA
D: TRBD2
V: TRBV28
CDR3: CASSWYSGGGYTGELFF
DNA: TGTGCCAGCAGTTGGTATAGCGGGGGAGGGTACACCGGGGAGCTGTTTTTT

J: TRBJ2-4
size: NA
D: NA
V: TRBV9
CDR3: CASSVDPEGTTLAKNIQYF
DNA: TGTGCCAGCAGCGTAGACCCCGAGGGGACAACTTTAGCCAAAAACATTCAGTACTTC

J: TRBJ1-2
size: few
D: NA
V: TRBV7-9
CDR3: CASSLAFRGENYGYTF
DNA: TGTGCCAGCAGCTTAGCCTTCCGAGGCGAGAACTATGGCTACACCTTC

J: TRBJ1-3
size: NA
D: NA
V: TRBV10-3
CDR3: CAISTGKLGNTIYF
DNA: TGTGCCATCAGTACAGGGAAGCTCGGAAACACCATATATTTT

J: TRBJ2-7
size: NA
D: NA
V: TRBV2
CDR3: CASSLGVVGYYEQYF
DNA: TGTGCCAGCAGTTTAGGGGTGGTTGGGTATTACGAGCAGTACTTC